Below, one T cell receptor beta chain is given with its context. The CDR3 length is 14 residues. The ends were cut back, 0 bases at V and 7 bases at J, with 10 bases in the middle. Germline V lookup: CDR1 LGHNA, CDR2 YNFKEQ. Original methodology: Estimated nucleated cell counts came from reference gene primer amplification. Generated by immunoSEQ multiplex PCR, the TCRdb table keeps only in-frame clones and is missing some. V, J and clone size were drawn from that table, and D and trimming were deduced from the DNA. Of about 100,000 clones listed, more than 85% are singletons. This record belongs to a study of blood T cell repertoires in COVID-19. The overall study: Samples representing acute and convalescent COVID-19 were sourced from the United States, Italy and Spain. T cells, B-cell-depleted T cells, or PBMCs supplied cDNA or gDNA.

This chain links TRBV4-2 with TRBJ2-1; D is ambiguous. The clonotype comes from a man younger than 40 in a cohort sampled during active COVID-19. Material for sequencing was peripheral blood. The CDR3 region is CASSQDEPVNEQFF. For the CDR3, the DNA is TGTGCCAGCAGCCAAGATGAGCCGGTGAATGAGCAGTTCTTC.